This T cell receptor (beta chain) was recorded in a study of T-cell memory formation after mild COVID-19. V dropped 6 bases and J dropped 3; count of bases not matched to a gene: 10. Germline CDR1 SGHVS, CDR2 FQNEAQ. This CDR3 comprises 16 residues. TCRdb re-derived calls from the 5' RACE reads in MiXCR, one entry per CDR3 protein. This table holds under 110,000 distinct CDR3 sequences, over 15% found once. This sequence originates from an adult woman who had mild COVID-19 (a few samples of this study predate the infection). Cell type and time point are not known. What was sequenced was PBMCs or a T cell subset sorted from them (not recorded which). This chain links TRBV7-8 with TRBJ2-3, with 9 nucleotides matching TRBD2. This chain's CDR3 is CASRLAGSGRTDTQYF. CDR3 DNA sequence: TGTGCCAGCAGGCTTGCGGGTAGCGGGAGAACAGATACGCAGTATTTT.